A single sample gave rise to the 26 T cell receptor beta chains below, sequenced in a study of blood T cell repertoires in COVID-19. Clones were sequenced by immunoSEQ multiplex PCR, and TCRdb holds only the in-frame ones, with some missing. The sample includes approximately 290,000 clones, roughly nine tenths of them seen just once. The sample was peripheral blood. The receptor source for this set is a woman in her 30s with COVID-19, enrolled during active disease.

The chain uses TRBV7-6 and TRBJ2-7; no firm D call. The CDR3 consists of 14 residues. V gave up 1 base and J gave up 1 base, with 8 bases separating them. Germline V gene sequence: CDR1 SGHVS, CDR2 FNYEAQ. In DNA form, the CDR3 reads TGTGCCAGCAGCTTAGGCCAGTTATCCTACGAGCAGTACTTC. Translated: CASSLGQLSYEQYF.

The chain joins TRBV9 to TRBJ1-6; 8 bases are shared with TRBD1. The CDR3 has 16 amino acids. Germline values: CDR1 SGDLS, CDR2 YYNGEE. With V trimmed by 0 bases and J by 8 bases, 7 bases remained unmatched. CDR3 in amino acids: CASSVGYRGSDSPLHF. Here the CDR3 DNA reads TGTGCCAGCAGCGTAGGGTACAGGGGGTCGGATTCACCCCTCCACTTT.

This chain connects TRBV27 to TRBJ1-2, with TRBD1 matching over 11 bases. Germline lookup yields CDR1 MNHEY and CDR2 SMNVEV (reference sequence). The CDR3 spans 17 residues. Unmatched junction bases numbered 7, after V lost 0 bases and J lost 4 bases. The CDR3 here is CASSLSSWDRGSYGYTF. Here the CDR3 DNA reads TGTGCCAGCAGTTTATCCTCCTGGGACAGGGGGTCCTATGGCTACACCTTC.

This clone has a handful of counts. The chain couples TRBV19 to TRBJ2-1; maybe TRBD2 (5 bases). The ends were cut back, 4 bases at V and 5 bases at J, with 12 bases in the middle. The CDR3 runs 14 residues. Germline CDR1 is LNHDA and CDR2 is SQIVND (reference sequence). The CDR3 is CASSRASQDNEQFF. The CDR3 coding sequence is TGTGCCAGTAGTAGGGCTAGCCAAGACAATGAGCAGTTCTTC.

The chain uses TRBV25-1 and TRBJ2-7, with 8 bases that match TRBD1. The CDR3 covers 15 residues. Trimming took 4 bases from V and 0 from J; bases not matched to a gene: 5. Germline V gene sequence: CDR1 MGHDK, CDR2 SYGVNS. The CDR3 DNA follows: TGTGCCAGCAGTGGGTGGACAGGGATCTCCTACGAGCAGTACTTC. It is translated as CASSGWTGISYEQYF.

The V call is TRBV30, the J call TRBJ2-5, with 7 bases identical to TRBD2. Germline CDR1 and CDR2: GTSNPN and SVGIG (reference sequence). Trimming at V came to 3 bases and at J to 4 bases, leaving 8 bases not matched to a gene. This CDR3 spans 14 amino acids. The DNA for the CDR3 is TGTGCCTGGAGCGCCAGAACGGGGGGAGAGACCCAGTACTTC. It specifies CAWSARTGGETQYF. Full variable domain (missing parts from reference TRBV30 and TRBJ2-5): SQTIHQWPATLVQPVGSPLSLECTVEGTSNPNLYWYRQAAGRGLQLLFYSVGIGQISSEVPQNLSASRPQDRQFILSSKKLLLSDSGFYLCAWSARTGGETQYFGPGTRLLVL.

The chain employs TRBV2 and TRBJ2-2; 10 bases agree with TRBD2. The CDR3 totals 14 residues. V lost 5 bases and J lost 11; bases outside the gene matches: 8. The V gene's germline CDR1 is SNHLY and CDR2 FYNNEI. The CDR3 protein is CASSSLAGSSELFF. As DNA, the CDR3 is TGTGCCAGCAGTTCACTAGCGGGGTCAAGCGAGCTGTTTTTT.

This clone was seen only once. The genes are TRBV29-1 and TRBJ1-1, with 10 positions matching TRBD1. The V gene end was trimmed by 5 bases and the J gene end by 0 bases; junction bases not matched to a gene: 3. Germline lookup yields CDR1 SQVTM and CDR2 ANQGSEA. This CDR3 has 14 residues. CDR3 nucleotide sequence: TGCAGCGTTAGACAGGGGGCTATGAACACTGAAGCTTTCTTT. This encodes CSVRQGAMNTEAFF.

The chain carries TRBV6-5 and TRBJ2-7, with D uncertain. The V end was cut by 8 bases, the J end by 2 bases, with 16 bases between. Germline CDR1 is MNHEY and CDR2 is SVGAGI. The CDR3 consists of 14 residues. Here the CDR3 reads CASCPFPGTYEQYF. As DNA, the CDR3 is TGTGCCAGCTGCCCCTTCCCCGGTACCTACGAGCAGTACTTC.

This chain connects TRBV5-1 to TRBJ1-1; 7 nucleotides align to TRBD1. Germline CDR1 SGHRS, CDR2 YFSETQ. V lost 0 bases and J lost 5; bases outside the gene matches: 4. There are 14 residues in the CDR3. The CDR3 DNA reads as TGCGCCAGCAGCTTGGTCCCGGGACAGACTGAAGCTTTCTTT. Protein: CASSLVPGQTEAFF. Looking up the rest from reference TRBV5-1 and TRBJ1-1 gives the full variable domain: KAGVTQTPRYLIKTRGQQVTLSCSPISGHRSVSWYQQTPGQGLQFLFEYFSETQRNKGNFPGRFSGRQFSNSRSEMNVSTLELGDSALYLCASSLVPGQTEAFFGQGTRLTVV.

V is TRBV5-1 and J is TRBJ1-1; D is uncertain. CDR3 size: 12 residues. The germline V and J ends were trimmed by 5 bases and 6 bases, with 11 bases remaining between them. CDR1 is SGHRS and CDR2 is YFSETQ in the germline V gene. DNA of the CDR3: TGCGCCAGCAGGGAGGAAGGCCCTGAAGCTTTCTTT. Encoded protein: CASREEGPEAFF.

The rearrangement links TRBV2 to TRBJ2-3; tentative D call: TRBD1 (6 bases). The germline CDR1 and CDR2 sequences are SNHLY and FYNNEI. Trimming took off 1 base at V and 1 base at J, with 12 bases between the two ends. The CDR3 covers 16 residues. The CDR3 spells CASSEGADSGTDTQYF. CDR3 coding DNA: TGTGCCAGCAGTGAAGGGGCGGACAGCGGCACAGATACGCAGTATTTT.

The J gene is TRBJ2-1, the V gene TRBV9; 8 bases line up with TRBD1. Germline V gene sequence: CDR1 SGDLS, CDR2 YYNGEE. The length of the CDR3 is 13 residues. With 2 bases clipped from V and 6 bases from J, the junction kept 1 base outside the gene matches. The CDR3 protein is CASSVTGVNEQFF. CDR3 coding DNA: TGTGCCAGCAGCGTGACAGGGGTCAATGAGCAGTTCTTC.

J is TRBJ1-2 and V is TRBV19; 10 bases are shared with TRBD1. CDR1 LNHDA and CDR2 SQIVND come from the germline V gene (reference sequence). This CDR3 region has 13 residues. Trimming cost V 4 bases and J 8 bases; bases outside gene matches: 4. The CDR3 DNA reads TGTGCCAGTAGTAAGGAGACAGGGGGCGGCTACACCTTC. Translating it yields CASSKETGGGYTF.

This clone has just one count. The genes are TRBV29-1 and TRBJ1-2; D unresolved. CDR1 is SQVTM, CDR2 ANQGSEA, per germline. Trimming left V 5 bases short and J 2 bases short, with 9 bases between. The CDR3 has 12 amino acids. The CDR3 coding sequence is TGCAGCGTTCGTTCGGGGAACTATGGCTACACCTTC. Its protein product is CSVRSGNYGYTF.

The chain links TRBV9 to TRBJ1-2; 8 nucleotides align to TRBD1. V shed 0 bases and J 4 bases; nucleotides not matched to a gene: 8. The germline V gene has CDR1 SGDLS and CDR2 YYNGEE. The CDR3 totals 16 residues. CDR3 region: CASSVGGTGGSYGYTF. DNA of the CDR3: TGTGCCAGCAGCGTAGGTGGGACAGGAGGGTCCTATGGCTACACCTTC. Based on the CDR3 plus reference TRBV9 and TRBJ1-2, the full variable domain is DSGVTQTPKHLITATGQRVTLRCSPRSGDLSVYWYQQSLDQGLQFLIQYYNGEERAKGNILERFSAQQFPDLHSELNLSSLELGDSALYFCASSVGGTGGSYGYTFGSGTRLTVV.

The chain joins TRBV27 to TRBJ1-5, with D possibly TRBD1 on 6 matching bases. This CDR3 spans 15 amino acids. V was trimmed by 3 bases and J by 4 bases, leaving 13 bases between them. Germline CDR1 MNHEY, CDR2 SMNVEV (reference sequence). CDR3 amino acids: CASSLGGGSNQPQHF. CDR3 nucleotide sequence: TGTGCCAGCAGTTTGGGAGGGGGATCAAATCAGCCCCAGCATTTT.

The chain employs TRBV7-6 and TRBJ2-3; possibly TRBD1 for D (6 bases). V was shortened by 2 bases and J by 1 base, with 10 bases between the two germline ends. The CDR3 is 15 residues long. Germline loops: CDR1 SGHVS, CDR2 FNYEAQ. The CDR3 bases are TGTGCCAGCAGCTTATTCAGGGGCCGCACAGATACGCAGTATTTT. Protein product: CASSLFRGRTDTQYF.

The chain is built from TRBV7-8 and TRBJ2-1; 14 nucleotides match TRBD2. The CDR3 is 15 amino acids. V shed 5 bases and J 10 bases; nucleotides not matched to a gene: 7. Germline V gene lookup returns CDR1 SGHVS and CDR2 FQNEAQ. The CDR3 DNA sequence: TGTGCCAGCAGCGTAGGACTAGCGGGAGGAGGGGAGCAGTTCTTC. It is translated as CASSVGLAGGGEQFF.

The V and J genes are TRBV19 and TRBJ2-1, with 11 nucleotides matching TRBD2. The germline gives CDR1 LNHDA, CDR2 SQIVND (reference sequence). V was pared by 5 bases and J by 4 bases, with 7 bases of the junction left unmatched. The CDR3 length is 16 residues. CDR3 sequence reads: CASSQIAGGVYNEQFF. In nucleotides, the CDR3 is TGTGCCAGTAGTCAGATAGCGGGAGGGGTGTACAATGAGCAGTTCTTC.

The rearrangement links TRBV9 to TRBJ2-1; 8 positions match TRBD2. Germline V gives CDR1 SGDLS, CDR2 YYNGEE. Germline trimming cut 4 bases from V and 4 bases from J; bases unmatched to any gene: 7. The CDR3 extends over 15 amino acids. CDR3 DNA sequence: TGTGCCAGCAGCCCCCGACTAGCGCGATACAATGAGCAGTTCTTC. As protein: CASSPRLARYNEQFF. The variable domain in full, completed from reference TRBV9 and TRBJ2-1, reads DSGVTQTPKHLITATGQRVTLRCSPRSGDLSVYWYQQSLDQGLQFLIQYYNGEERAKGNILERFSAQQFPDLHSELNLSSLELGDSALYFCASSPRLARYNEQFFGPGTRLTVL.

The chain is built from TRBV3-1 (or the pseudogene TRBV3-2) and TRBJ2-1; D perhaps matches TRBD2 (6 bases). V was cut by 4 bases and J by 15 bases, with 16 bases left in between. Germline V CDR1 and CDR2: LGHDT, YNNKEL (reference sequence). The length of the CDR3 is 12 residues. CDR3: CASSPHTGRWFF. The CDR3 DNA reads TGTGCCAGCAGCCCCCACACGGGGAGGTGGTTCTTC.

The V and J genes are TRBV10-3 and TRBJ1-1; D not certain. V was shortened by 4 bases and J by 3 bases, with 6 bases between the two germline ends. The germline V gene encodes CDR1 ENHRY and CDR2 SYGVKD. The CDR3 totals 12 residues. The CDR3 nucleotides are TGTGCCATCAGTGGGAGGGACACTGAAGCTTTCTTT. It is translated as CAISGRDTEAFF.

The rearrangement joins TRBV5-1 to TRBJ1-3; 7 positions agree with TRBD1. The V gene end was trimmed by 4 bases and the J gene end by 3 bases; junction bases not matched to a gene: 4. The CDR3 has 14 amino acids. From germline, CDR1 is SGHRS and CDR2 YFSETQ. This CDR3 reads CASSPGTDGNTIYF. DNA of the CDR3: TGCGCCAGCAGCCCAGGGACAGATGGAAACACCATATATTTT.

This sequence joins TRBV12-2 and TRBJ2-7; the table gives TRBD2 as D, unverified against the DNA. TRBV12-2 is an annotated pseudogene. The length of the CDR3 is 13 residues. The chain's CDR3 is CASRSISSYEQYF. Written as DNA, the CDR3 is TGTGCAAGTCGCTCCATTAGCTCCTACGAGCAGTACTTC.

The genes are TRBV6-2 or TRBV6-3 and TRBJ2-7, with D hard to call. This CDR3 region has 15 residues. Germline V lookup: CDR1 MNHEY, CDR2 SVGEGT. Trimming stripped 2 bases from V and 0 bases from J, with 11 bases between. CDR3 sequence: CASSYEASGSYEQYF. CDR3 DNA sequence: TGTGCCAGCAGTTACGAGGCCTCTGGCTCCTACGAGCAGTACTTC.